This T cell receptor (beta chain) stems from a study of T cell responses to AZD1222 COVID-19 vaccine. Study-level findings and limits: No day 14 peak samples; only post-peak repertoires were characterized.

TCRdb keeps only in-frame clones here, not all; method: immunoSEQ multiplex PCR. Of about 150,000 clones in the sample, about nine tenths are singletons; the top ten hold roughly 1.6%. CDR1 is SQVTM and CDR2 is ANQGSEA in the germline V gene. The CDR3 runs to 15 residues. V lost 6 bases to trimming and J lost 4 bases; unmatched junction nucleotides: 6. Turning to this clone: Its specificity is not known.

The chain uses TRBV29-1 and TRBJ2-1; 13 nucleotides agree with TRBD2. The sequences come from peripheral blood, collected on day 0 of AZD1222 vaccination. The TCR originated in an adult in good health. This CDR3 is CSVVPTSGGYNEQFF. Here the CDR3 DNA reads TGCAGCGTCGTTCCGACTAGCGGGGGGTACAATGAGCAGTTCTTC.